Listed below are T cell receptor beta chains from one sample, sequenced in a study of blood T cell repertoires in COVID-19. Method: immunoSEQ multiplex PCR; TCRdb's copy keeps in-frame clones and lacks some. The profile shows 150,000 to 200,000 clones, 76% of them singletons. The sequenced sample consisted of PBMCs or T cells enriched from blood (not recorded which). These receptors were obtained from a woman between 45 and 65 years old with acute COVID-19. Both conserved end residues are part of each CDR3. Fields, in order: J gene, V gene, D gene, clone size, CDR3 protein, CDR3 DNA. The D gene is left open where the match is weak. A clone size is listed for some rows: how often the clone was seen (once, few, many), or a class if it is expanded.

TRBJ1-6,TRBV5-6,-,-,CASSSLESYSPLHF,TGTGCCAGCAGCTCCCTAGAATCGTATTCACCCCTCCACTTT
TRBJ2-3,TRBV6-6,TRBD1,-,CASSSPDRGLADTQYF,TGTGCCAGCAGTTCCCCCGACAGGGGGTTGGCAGATACGCAGTATTTT
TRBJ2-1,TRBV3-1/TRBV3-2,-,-,CASSLLNEQFF,TGTGCCAGCAGCCTACTGAATGAGCAGTTCTTC
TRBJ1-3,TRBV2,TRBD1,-,CASSGQGASGNTIYF,TGTGCCAGCAGTGGACAGGGGGCAAGTGGAAACACCATATATTTT
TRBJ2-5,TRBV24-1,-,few,CATSDNRDRNTQYF,TGTGCCACCAGTGATAACAGGGATCGGAATACCCAGTACTTC
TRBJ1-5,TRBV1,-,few,CTSSQRPWQARSNQPQHF,TGCACCAGCAGCCAACGCCCCTGGCAGGCTCGGAGCAATCAGCCCCAGCATTTT
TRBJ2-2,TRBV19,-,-,CAIQTGGTGELFF,TGTGCCATTCAGACAGGAGGTACCGGGGAGCTGTTTTTT
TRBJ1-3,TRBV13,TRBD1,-,CASSLGGQGLTNTIYF,TGTGCCAGCAGCTTAGGAGGACAGGGATTGACAAACACCATATATTTT
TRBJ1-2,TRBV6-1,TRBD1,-,CASSDRTGGLRNYGYTF,TGTGCCAGCAGTGATCGGACAGGGGGCTTACGTAACTATGGCTACACCTTC
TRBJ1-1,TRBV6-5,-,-,CASSTQGRGTEAFF,TGTGCCAGCAGCACACAGGGCCGGGGCACTGAAGCTTTCTTT
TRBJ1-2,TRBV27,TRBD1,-,CASSRQGMERLYGYTF,TGTGCCAGCAGTCGACAGGGGATGGAAAGGCTCTATGGCTACACCTTC
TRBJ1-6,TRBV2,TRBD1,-,CASAAGQVNSPLHF,TGTGCCTCAGCAGCAGGACAGGTCAATTCACCCCTCCACTTT
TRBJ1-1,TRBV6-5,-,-,CASSYQFGTEAFF,TGTGCCAGCAGTTACCAGTTCGGGACTGAAGCTTTCTTT
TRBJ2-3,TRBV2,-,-,CASSVGGGATDTQYF,TGTGCCAGCAGTGTTGGGGGGGGCGCCACAGATACGCAGTATTTT
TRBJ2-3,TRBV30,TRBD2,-,CAWSYSVGGDTQYF,TGTGCCTGGAGTTACAGCGTGGGAGGGGATACGCAGTATTTT
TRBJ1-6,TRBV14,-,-,CASSQGLGSGYTSPLHF,TGTGCCAGCAGCCAAGGTCTCGGTTCCGGGTATACTTCACCCCTCCACTTT
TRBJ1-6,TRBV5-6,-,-,CASSLGGYGSPLHF,TGTGCCAGCAGCTTGGGAGGGTATGGTTCACCCCTCCACTTT
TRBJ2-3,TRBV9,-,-,CASSQITDTQYF,TGTGCCAGCAGCCAAATCACAGATACGCAGTATTTT
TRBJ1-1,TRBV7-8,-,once,CASSLRSSEREF,TGTGCCAGCAGCTTAAGATCTTCCGAGCGCGAATTT
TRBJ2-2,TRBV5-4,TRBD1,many,CASSLYGTAGELFF,TGTGCCAGCAGCCTATACGGGACAGCCGGGGAGCTGTTTTTT
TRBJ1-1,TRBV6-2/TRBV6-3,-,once,CASSFQGHSEAFF,TGTGCCAGCAGCTTCCAGGGGCACAGTGAAGCTTTCTTT
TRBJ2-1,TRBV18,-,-,CASSPPGASSSYNEQFF,TGTGCCAGCTCACCACCGGGAGCGTCGAGCTCCTACAATGAGCAGTTCTTC
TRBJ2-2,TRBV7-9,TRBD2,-,CASRTSVPGELFF,TGTGCCAGCAGAACTAGCGTCCCCGGGGAGCTGTTTTTT
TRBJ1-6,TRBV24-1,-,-,CATSDGVSYNSPLHF,TGTGCCACCAGTGACGGGGTCTCCTATAATTCACCCCTCCACTTT
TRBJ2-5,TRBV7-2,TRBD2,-,CASSPGGVRETQYF,TGTGCCAGCAGCCCCGGGGGGGTTCGGGAGACCCAGTACTTC
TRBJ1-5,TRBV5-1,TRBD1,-,CASSFDADRGQPQHF,TGCGCCAGCAGCTTCGACGCAGACAGGGGTCAGCCCCAGCATTTT
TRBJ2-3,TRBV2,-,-,CASSGGPDTQYF,TGTGCCAGCAGTGGGGGCCCGGATACGCAGTATTTT
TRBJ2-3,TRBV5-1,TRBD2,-,CASSRTGTSGTDTQYF,TGCGCCAGCAGCCGTACCGGGACTAGCGGCACAGATACGCAGTATTTT
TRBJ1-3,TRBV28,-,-,CATTRGTGNTIYF,TGTGCCACCACTAGGGGGACTGGAAACACCATATATTTT
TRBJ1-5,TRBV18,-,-,CASSPLESQPQHF,TGTGCCAGCTCCCCGCTCGAGAGTCAGCCCCAGCATTTT
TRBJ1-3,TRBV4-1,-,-,CASSQGRQTSGNTIYF,TGCGCCAGCAGCCAAGGACGACAGACCTCTGGAAACACCATATATTTT
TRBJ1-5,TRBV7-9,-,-,CASSLASGEVQPQHF,TGTGCCAGCAGCTTAGCTTCCGGAGAAGTTCAGCCCCAGCATTTT
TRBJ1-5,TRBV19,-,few,CASKSDSLPSPQHF,TGTGCCAGTAAATCAGACAGCCTACCATCGCCCCAGCATTTT
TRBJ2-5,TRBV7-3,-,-,CASSPGGGGQETQYF,TGTGCCAGCAGCCCTGGAGGGGGGGGCCAAGAGACCCAGTACTTC
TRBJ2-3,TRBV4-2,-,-,CASSQGRDTQYF,TGTGCCAGCAGCCAGGGGCGGGATACGCAGTATTTT
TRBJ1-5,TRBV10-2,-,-,CASRGGKSSNQPQHF,TGCGCCAGCAGGGGGGGTAAAAGTAGTAATCAGCCCCAGCATTTT
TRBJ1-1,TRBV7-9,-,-,CASSPLGRAEDAFF,TGTGCCAGCAGCCCCTTGGGGAGGGCGGAGGATGCTTTCTTT